The clone carrying this T cell receptor beta chain was seen only a few times. A mixed TRB-A/B primer pool amplified rearranged TRB by multiplex touch-down PCR. TCRdb independently ran MiXCR on the multiplex PCR reads; one entry per CDR3 protein. The table lists roughly 1,800 distinct CDR3 sequences, around two thirds of them singletons. The data were obtained in a study of T cell repertoires in aging, cancer and after chemotherapy. V was cut by 5 bases and J by 5 bases, with 16 bases left in between. The CDR3 contains 14 residues. Germline lookup yields CDR1 DFQATT and CDR2 SNEGSKA (reference sequence). Amplification of TCR beta used genomic DNA extracted from peripheral blood.

The receptor comes from a human donor with a solid tumor. The sequencing input was blood. The chain links TRBV20-1 to TRBJ1-5, with D unresolved. The CDR3: CSAGRKQFDQPQHF. The CDR3, as DNA: TGCAGTGCTGGCCGAAAGCAGTTCGATCAGCCCCAGCATTTT.